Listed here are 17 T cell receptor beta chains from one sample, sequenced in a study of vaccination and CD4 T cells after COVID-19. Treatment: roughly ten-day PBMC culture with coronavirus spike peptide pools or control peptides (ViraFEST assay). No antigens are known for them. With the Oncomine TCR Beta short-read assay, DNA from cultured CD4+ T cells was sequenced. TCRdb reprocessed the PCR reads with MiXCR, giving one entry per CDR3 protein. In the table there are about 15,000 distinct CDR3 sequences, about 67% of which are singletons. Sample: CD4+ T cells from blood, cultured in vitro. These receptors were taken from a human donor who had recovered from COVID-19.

This chain's CDR3 is CASSPPPGQWHYEQYF. As DNA, the CDR3 is TGTGCCAGCAGCCCCCCCCCGGGACAGTGGCACTACGAGCAGTACTTC. The chain combines TRBV28 with TRBJ2-7; 7 bases line up with TRBD1. Germline-derived CDR1 and CDR2 are MDHEN and SYDVKM. Germline trimming cut 6 bases from V and 3 bases from J; bases unmatched to any gene: 14. The CDR3 runs to 16 residues.

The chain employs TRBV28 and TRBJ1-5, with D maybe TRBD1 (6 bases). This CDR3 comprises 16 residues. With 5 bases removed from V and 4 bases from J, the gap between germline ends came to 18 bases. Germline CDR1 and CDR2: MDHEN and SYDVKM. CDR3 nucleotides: TGTGCCAGCAGTGTAAGGGGACGGGGGCGGAATCAGCCCCAGCATTTT. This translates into CASSVRGRGRNQPQHF.

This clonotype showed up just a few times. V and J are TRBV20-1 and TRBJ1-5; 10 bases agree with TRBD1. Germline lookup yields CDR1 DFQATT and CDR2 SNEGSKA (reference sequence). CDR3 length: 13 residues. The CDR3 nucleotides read TGCAGAGCCGGGACAGGGGGCAATCAGCCCCAGCATTTT. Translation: CRAGTGGNQPQHF.

Here the CDR3 reads CASSKAVGSGQPQHF. The CDR3 coding sequence is TGTGCCAGCAGCAAAGCGGTAGGCTCCGGTCAGCCCCAGCATTTT. V is TRBV21-1 and J is TRBJ1-5. TRBV21-1 is flagged as a pseudogene. This CDR3 comprises 15 residues.

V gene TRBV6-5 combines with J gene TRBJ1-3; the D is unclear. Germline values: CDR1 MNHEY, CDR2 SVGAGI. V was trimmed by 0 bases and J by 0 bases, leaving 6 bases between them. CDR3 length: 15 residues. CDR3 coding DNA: TGTGCCAGCAGTTACTCGGCCAGCTCTGGAAACACCATATATTTT. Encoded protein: CASSYSASSGNTIYF.

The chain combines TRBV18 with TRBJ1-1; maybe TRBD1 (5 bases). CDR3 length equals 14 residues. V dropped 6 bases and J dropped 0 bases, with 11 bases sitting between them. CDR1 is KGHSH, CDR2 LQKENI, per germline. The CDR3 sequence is CASSPGPMNTEAFF. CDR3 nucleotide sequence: TGTGCCAGCTCCCCGGGGCCCATGAACACTGAAGCTTTCTTT.

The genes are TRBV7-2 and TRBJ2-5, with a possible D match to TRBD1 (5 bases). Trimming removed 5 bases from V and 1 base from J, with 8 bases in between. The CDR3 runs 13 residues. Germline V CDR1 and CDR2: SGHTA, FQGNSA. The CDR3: CASSHDSQETQYF. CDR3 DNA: TGTGCCAGCAGCCATGACAGCCAAGAGACCCAGTACTTC.

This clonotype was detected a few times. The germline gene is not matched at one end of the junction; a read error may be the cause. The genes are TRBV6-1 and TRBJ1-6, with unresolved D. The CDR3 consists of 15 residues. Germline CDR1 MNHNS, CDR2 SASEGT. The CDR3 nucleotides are TGTGCCAGCAGCAGCGCGAGCTCCTATAATTCACCCCTTCACTTT. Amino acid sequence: CASSSASSYNSPLHF.

As DNA, the CDR3 is TGTGCCAGTAGTGCCTCCCGTACAGATACGCAGTATTTT. Its translation is CASSASRTDTQYF. V and J are TRBV19 and TRBJ2-3; D uncertain. V lost 5 bases and J lost 3, with 9 bases in between. Germline CDR1 reads LNHDA; CDR2 reads SQIVND (reference sequence). This CDR3 region has 13 residues.

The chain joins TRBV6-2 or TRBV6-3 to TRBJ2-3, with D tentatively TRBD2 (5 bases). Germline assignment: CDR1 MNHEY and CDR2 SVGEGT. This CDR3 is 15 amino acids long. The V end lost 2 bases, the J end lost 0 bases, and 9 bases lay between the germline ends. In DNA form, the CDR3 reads TGTGCCAGCAGTTACGTATGGACTAGCACAGATACGCAGTATTTT. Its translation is CASSYVWTSTDTQYF.

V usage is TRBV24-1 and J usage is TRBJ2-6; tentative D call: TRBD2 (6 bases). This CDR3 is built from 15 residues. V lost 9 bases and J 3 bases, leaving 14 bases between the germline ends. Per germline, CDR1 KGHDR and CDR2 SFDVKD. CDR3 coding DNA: TGTGCCACCTCAGGGACGGGAGTTGGGGCCAACGTCCTGACTTTC. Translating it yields CATSGTGVGANVLTF.

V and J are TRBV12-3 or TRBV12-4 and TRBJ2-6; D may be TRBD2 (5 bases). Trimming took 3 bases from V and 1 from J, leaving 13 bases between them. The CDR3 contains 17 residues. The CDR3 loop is CASSFGSPGSGANVLTF. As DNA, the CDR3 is TGTGCCAGCAGTTTTGGGAGTCCTGGGTCTGGGGCCAACGTCCTGACTTTC.

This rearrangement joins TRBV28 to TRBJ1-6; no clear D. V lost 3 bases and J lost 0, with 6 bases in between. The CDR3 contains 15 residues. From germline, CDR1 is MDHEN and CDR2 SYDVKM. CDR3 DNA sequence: TGTGCCAGCAGTTTTGGGTACTCCTATAATTCACCCCTCCACTTT. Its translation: CASSFGYSYNSPLHF. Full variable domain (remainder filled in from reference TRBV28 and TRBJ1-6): DVKVTQSSRYLVKRTGEKVFLECVQDMDHENMFWYRQDPGLGLRLIYFSYDVKMKEKGDIPEGYSVSREKKERFSLILESASTNQTSMYLCASSFGYSYNSPLHFGNGTRLTVT.

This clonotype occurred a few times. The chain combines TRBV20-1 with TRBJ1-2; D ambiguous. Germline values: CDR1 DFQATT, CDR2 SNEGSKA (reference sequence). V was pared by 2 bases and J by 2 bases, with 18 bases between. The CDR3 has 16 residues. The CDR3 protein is CSARPLTRANNYGYTF. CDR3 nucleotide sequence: TGCAGTGCTAGACCCCTGACGCGGGCGAACAACTATGGCTACACCTTC.

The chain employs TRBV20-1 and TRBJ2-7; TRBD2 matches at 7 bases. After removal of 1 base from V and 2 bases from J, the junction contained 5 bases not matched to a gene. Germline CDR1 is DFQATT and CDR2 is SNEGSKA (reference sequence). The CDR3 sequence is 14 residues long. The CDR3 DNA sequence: TGCAGTGCTAGAGCCCCAGGGACTACCTACGAGCAGTACTTC. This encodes CSARAPGTTYEQYF.

DNA for the CDR3: TGTGCCAGCAGCTCATTGGGACAGGGATACGAGCAGTACTTC. Translated, it gives CASSSLGQGYEQYF. This rearrangement joins TRBV7-2 to TRBJ2-7, with 9 bases fitting TRBD1. Germline values: CDR1 SGHTA, CDR2 FQGNSA. V dropped 4 bases and J dropped 4; count of bases not matched to a gene: 5. The CDR3 runs to 14 residues. Full variable domain (missing parts from reference TRBV7-2 and TRBJ2-7): GAGVSQSPSNKVTEKGKDVELRCDPISGHTALYWYRQSLGQGLEFLIYFQGNSAPDKSGLPSDRFSAERTGGSVSTLTIQRTQQEDSAVYLCASSSLGQGYEQYFGPGTRLTVT.

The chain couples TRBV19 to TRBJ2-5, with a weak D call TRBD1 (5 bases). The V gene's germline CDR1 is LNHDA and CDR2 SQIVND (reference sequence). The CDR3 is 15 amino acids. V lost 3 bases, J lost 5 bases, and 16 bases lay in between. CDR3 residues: CASSIKAGWGETQYF. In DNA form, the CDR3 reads TGTGCCAGTAGTATTAAGGCAGGATGGGGCGAGACCCAGTACTTC.